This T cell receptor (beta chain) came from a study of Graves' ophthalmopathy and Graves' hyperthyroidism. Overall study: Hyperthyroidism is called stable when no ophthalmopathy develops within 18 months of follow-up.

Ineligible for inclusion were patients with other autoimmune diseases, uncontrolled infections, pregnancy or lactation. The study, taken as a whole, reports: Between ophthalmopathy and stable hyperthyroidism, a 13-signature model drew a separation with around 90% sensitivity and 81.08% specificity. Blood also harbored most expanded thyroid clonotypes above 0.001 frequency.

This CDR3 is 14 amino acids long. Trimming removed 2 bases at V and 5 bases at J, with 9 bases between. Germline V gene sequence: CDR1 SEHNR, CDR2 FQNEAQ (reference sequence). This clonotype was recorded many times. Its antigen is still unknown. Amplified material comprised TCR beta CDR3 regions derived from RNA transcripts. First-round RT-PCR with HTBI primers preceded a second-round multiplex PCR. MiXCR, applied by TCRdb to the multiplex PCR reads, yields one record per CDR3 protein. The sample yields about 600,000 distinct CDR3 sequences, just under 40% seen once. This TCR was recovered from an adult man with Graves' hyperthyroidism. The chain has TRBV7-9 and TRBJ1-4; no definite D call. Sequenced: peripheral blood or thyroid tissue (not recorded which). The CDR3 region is CASSLQESNEKLFF. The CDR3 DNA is TGTGCCAGCAGCTTACAGGAATCAAATGAAAAACTGTTTTTT.